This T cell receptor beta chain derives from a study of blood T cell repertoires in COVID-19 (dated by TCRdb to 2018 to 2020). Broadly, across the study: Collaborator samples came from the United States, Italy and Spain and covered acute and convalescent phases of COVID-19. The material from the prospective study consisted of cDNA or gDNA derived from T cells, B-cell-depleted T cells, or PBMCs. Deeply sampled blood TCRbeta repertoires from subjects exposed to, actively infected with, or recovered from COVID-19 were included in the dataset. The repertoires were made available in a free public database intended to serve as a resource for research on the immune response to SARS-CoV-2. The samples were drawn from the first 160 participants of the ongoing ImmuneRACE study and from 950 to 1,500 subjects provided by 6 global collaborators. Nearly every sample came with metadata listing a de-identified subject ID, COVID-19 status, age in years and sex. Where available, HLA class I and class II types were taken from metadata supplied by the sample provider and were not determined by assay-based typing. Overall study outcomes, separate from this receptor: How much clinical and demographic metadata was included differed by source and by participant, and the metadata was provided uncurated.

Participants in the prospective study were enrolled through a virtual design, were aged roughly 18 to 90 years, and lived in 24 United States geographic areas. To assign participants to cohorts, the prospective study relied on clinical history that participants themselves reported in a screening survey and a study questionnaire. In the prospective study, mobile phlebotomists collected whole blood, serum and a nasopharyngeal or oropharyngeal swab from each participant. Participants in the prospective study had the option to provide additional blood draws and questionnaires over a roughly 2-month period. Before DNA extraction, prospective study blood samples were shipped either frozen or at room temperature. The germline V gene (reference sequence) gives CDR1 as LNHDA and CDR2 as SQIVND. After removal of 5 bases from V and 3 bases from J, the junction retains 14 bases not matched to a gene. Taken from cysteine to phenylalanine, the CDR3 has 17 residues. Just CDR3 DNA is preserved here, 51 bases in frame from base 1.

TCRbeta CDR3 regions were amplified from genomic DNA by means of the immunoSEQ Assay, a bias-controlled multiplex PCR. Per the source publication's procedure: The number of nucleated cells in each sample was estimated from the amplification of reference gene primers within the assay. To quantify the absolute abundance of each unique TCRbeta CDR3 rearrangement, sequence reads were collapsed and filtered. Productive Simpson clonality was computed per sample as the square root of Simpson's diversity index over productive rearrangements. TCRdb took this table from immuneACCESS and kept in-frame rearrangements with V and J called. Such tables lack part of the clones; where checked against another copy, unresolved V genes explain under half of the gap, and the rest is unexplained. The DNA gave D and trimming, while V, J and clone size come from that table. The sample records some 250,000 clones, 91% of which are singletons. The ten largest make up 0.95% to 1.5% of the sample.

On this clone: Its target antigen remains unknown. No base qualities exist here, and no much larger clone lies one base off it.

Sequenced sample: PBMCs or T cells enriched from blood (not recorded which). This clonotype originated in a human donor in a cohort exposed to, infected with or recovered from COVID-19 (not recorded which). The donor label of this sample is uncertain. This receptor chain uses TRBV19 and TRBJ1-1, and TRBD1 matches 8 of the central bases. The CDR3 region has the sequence CASSWSRQGSLDTEAFF. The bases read TGTGCCAGTAGTTGGTCGAGACAGGGGAGTCTGGACACTGAAGCTTTCTTT.